The 7 T cell receptor beta chains below were found in one sample sequenced in a study of read filtering for tumor transcriptome and immune sequencing. From about 0.4 ug of RNA, a library with molecular barcoded alpha/delta and beta/gamma adaptors was made. One entry per CDR3 protein results from TCRdb running MiXCR on the reads. The sample has fewer than 100,000 distinct CDR3 sequences, 10% to 15% seen once. The sequencing input was a population of CD138-negative cells sorted from bone marrow. The receptors stem from a donor aged 40 or over with multiple myeloma.

With regard to this clonotype: A far larger clone is one nucleotide away, so this likely arose from a read error. The rearrangement links TRBV5-1 to TRBJ2-1, with TRBD2 matching over 12 bases. The germline gives CDR1 SGHRS, CDR2 YFSETQ. CDR3 size: 14 residues. V was pared by 3 bases and J by 10 bases, with 5 bases of the junction left unmatched. CDR3 residues: CASSSLAGGHEQFF. CDR3 coding DNA: TGCGCCAGCAGCTCCCTAGCGGGAGGGCACGAGCAGTTCTTC.

The chain combines TRBV28 with TRBJ2-5; 9 nucleotides align to TRBD2. With V trimmed by 8 bases and J by 2 bases, 9 bases remained unmatched. This CDR3 contains 15 residues. Germline CDR1 MDHEN, CDR2 SYDVKM. The CDR3 spells CASRGGGSGQETQYF. For the CDR3, the DNA is TGTGCCAGCCGCGGGGGGGGAAGTGGGCAAGAGACCCAGTACTTC.

In its sample, this clonotype was seen many times. This rearrangement joins TRBV7-9 to TRBJ1-1; D gene uncertain. The CDR3 runs 16 residues. Trimming took off 0 bases at V and 3 bases at J, with 14 bases between the two ends. From germline, CDR1 is SEHNR and CDR2 FQNEAQ (reference sequence). This CDR3 reads CASSLADPGRDTEAFF. In DNA form, the CDR3 reads TGTGCCAGCAGCTTAGCGGACCCGGGCCGCGACACTGAAGCTTTCTTT. The complete variable domain, with remaining parts taken from reference TRBV7-9 and TRBJ1-1, reads DTGVSQNPRHKITKRGQNVTFRCDPISEHNRLYWYRQTLGQGPEFLTYFQNEAQLEKSRLLSDRFSAERPKGSFSTLEIQRTEQGDSAMYLCASSLADPGRDTEAFFGQGTRLTVV.

This clonotype has a count of ten or more. J is TRBJ2-1 and V is TRBV11-2; D is perhaps TRBD1 or TRBD2 (5 bases each). This CDR3 has 16 residues. V was shortened by 0 bases and J by 2 bases, with 11 bases between the two germline ends. Per germline, CDR1 SGHAT and CDR2 FQNNGV. The CDR3 sequence: CASSLEGEPPYNEQFF. The CDR3 nucleotides read TGTGCCAGCAGCTTAGAAGGGGAGCCCCCCTACAATGAGCAGTTCTTC. The entire variable domain, with the rest obtained from reference TRBV11-2 and TRBJ2-1, is as follows: EAGVAQSPRYKIIEKRQSVAFWCNPISGHATLYWYQQILGQGPKLLIQFQNNGVVDDSQLPKDRFSAERLKGVDSTLKIQPAKLEDSAVYLCASSLEGEPPYNEQFFGPGTRLTVL.

This clonotype was detected many times. The chain combines TRBV7-2 with TRBJ2-3; 7 nucleotides line up with TRBD2. The CDR3 is 21 amino acids. Losses at the gene ends were 5 bases for V and 2 bases for J; bases not matched to a gene: 25. Germline CDR1 is SGHTA and CDR2 is FQGNSA. In DNA, the CDR3 is TGTGCCAGCAGCACCCGTTACGGGACTAACGGGACCCTCTCCTTCACAGATACGCAGTATTTT. Protein sequence: CASSTRYGTNGTLSFTDTQYF.

Ten or more counts support this clonotype. This chain connects TRBV28 to TRBJ1-4, with 9 bases lining up with TRBD1. Trimming at V came to 6 bases and at J to 8 bases, leaving 7 bases not matched to a gene. The CDR3 is 14 amino acids. Germline CDR1 MDHEN, CDR2 SYDVKM. CDR3 sequence (DNA): TGTGCCAGCAGCTTGGACAGGGGAAGGGAAAAACTGTTTTTT. Translation gives CASSLDRGREKLFF.

The V and J genes are TRBV7-3 and TRBJ2-1; D remains ambiguous. Germline CDR1 and CDR2: SGHTA and FQGTGA. The length of the CDR3 is 15 residues. V dropped 4 bases and J dropped 0 bases, with 10 bases sitting between them. CDR3 protein: CASSSQRSSYNEQFF. Here the CDR3 DNA reads TGTGCCAGCAGCTCGCAACGGAGCTCCTACAATGAGCAGTTCTTC.